The present entry profiles one T cell receptor (beta chain) with its context. This clonotype was observed at least ten times. No cognate antigen has been identified for it. Per-base quality was not reported, and no clone a single base away is much larger than it. This sample is drawn from a study of CD8+CD57+ T cells in acquired aplastic anemia listed by TCRdb under 2018. About the full investigation: On average, sorted CD4+ and CD8+ cells yielded about 3 ug of extracted DNA, with a range of about 0.17 to 27.4 ug. A CD8+CD57+ expansion meant a frequency higher than the mean frequency seen in healthy subjects.

The study at large found these results: CD8+ Simpson's diversity did not differ significantly between patients and healthy controls (P=0.060). Twenty-nine CD8+ CDR3 sequences were found in both patients and controls but appeared to be highly expressed in patients and within the immunodominant clones of the patients.

Genomic DNA was used as template for profiling of TCR beta VDJ combinations and CDR3 sequences. An Illumina HiSeq 2000 was used for TCR repertoire sequencing. On the study's bioinformatics: Repertoire assessment relied on Simpson's diversity index, CDR3 size and DJ length profiles, and TRBV/TRBJ rearrangement plots. The most abundant DNA sequence in the deep sequencing data was defined as the immunodominant clone. CDR3 amino acid sequences were checked for sharing across subjects and were also compared against the VDJdb database and published repertoires. The raw public reads went through TCRdb reprocessing: fastp at Q25, MiXCR clone calling, in-frame beta chains kept. Every distinct CDR3 protein forms one entry, paired with its most common genes and DNA. The authors' filters were not applied to this entry. For this sample there are 110,000 or so distinct CDR3 sequences; 45% to 60% appear just once. The top ten hold 25% to 35% of the sample.

V loses 6 bases at its end and J loses 5 bases; junction bases beyond the gene matches: 9. Inclusive of the bounding cysteine and phenylalanine, the CDR3 is 16 residues long. The retained sequence is limited to the CDR3, 48 bases, with the frame set at the first base. Based on the germline V gene, the CDR1 and CDR2 sequences are SNHLY and FYNNEI. Expansion of CD8+CD57+ cells had been shown by flow cytometry in the patients chosen for sequencing. Severe acquired aplastic anemia was diagnosed in all patients according to International Study of Aplastic Anemia and Agranulocytosis and Camitta criteria. Patients had received no therapy at the time of blood sampling. In the study, sorted CD4+ and CD8+ blood T cells from patients with severe aplastic anemia and from healthy subjects underwent deep sequencing of TCR repertoires. Patients were enrolled in the USA under clinicaltrials.gov protocols 00001620, 01623167, 00001397, 00071045, 00081523 and 00961064. Ficoll-Paque density gradient centrifugation was used to isolate peripheral blood mononuclear cells. Before DNA extraction, CD4+ and CD8+ T cells were sorted by FACS or by magnetic beads.

The sequencing sample was made of sorted CD4+, CD8+, or CD8+CD57+ T cells (not recorded which) from PBMCs. The V and J genes are TRBV2 and TRBJ2-7; TRBD2 matches 14 bases in the middle. This TCR was sampled from a human donor with aplastic anemia. The DNA sequence is given as TGTGCCAGCAGGTCAGGACTAGCGGGAGGCGTTAACGAGCAGTACTTC. This translates into CASRSGLAGGVNEQYF. Reference TRBV2 and TRBJ2-7 genes cover what lies past the CDR3, so the full variable domain is EPEVTQTPSHQVTQMGQEVILRCVPISNHLYFYWYRQILGQKVEFLVSFYNNEISEKSEIFDDQFSVERPDGSNFTLKIRSTKLEDSAMYFCASRSGLAGGVNEQYFGPGTRLTVT.